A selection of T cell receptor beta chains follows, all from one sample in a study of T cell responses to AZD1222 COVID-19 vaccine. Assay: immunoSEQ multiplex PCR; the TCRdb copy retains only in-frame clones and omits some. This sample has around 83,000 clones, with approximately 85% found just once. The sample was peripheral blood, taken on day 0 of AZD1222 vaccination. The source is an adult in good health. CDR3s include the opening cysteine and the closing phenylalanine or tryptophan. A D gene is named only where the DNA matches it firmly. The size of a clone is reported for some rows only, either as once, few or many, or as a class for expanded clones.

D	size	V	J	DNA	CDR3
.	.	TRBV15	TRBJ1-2	TGTGCCACCAGCAGAGATGTGGGAAGGTTAAGTGGCTACACCTTC	CATSRDVGRLSGYTF
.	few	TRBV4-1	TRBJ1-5	TGCGCCAGCAGCCAAGTAGTTTGGTCCGGGTCCCAGCATTTT	CASSQVVWSGSQHF
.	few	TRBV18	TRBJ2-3	TGTGCCAGCTCACCTCCGGTCACAGATACGCAGTATTTT	CASSPPVTDTQYF
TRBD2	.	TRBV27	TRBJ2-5	TGTGCCAGCAGGGGTTTCGGGAGGGAAGAGACCCAGTACTTC	CASRGFGREETQYF
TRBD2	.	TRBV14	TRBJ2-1	TGTGCCAGCAGCCCTGCCGGGAGGGTTATCAATGAGCAGTTCTTC	CASSPAGRVINEQFF
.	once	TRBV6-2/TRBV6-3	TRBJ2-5	TGTGCCAGCAGTTACAAGGAGACCCAGTACTTC	CASSYKETQYF
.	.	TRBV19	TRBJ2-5	TGTGCCAGTAGTGCTCGGGACCGAGAGACCCAGTACTTC	CASSARDRETQYF
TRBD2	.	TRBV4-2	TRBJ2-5	TGTGCCAGCAGCCAGATTAGCGGGACGGTACGAGGAGAGACCCAGTACTTC	CASSQISGTVRGETQYF
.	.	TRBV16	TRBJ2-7	TGTGCCAGCAGCCAATCGGCAGGATCCTACGAGCAGTACTTC	CASSQSAGSYEQYF
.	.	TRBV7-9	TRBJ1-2	TGTGCCAGCAGCCCAAATTCAGGTTATGGCTACACCTTC	CASSPNSGYGYTF
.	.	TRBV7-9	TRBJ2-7	TGTGCCAGCAGCCGAGGTTCCACCTACGAGCAGTACTTC	CASSRGSTYEQYF
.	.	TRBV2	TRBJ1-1	TGTGCCAGCAGGTCTAACCGGGACACCACTGAAGCTTTCTTT	CASRSNRDTTEAFF
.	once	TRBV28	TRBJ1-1	TGTGCCAGCAGTTTGCGGGACAAAACCGTGGGAGCTTTCTTT	CASSLRDKTVGAFF
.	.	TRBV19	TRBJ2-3	TGTGCCAGTAGTCACCTTGGGTTCTCTAGCACAGATACGCAGTATTTT	CASSHLGFSSTDTQYF
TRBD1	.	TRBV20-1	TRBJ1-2	TGCAGTGCTAGTTCGGGACAGAAGGATGGCTACACCTTC	CSASSGQKDGYTF
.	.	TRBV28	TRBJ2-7	TGTGCCAGCAGTTTAATTGGGGACACTACCTACGAGCAGTACTTC	CASSLIGDTTYEQYF
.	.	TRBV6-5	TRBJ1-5	TGTGCCAGCTACGGGGGCGGTAGCAATCAGCCCCAGCATTTT	CASYGGGSNQPQHF
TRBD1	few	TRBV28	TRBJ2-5	TGTGCCAGCAGTTTATTAGGGACAGGGGAAGAGACCCAGTACTTC	CASSLLGTGEETQYF
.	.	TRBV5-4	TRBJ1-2	TGTGCCAGCAGAGGCGGGGGGTGGGGAACAAGCTATGGCTACACCTTC	CASRGGGWGTSYGYTF
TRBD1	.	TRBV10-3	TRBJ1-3	TGTGCCATTAGGGACAGGGCAACCTCTGGAAACACCATATATTTT	CAIRDRATSGNTIYF
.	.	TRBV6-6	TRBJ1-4	TGTGCCAGCAGTTACTCTAACCCGGGGTCTAATGAAAAACTGTTTTTT	CASSYSNPGSNEKLFF
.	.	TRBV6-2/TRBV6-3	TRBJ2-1	TGTGCCAGCAGTTACGGGTCAGGGGCCCTCTCCTACAATGAGCAGTTCTTC	CASSYGSGALSYNEQFF
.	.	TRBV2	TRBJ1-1	TGTGCCAGCGAGGCAGCTGTGGAGGCTTTCTTT	CASEAAVEAFF
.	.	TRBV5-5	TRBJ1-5	TGTGCCAGCAGCTTGGCCCCGGAGGGTTATCAGCCCCAGCATTTT	CASSLAPEGYQPQHF
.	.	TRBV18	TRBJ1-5	TGTGCCAGCTCGGGGACGTGGAATCAGCCCCAGCATTTT	CASSGTWNQPQHF
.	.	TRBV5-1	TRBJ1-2	TGCGCCAGCAGCGGCAGGGTGGGCTATGGCTACACCTTC	CASSGRVGYGYTF
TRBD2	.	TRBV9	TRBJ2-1	TGTGCCAGCAGACCTTTGACTAGCGGGGGATACAATGAGCAGTTCTTC	CASRPLTSGGYNEQFF
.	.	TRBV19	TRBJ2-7	TGTGCCAGTAGTATTGGGGTCGTCGGACGACTATCCTACGAGCAGTACTTC	CASSIGVVGRLSYEQYF
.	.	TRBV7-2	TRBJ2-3	TGTGCCAGCAGCCTATTGGGAAATACGCAGTATTTT	CASSLLGNTQYF
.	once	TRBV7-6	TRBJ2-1	TGTGCCAGCAGCTTAAGCGGGGTTACAGGGCGAAGCTCCTACAATGAGCAGTTCTTC	CASSLSGVTGRSSYNEQFF
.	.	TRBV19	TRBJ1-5	TGTGCCAGTAGTACCCGGTTCGATAGCAATCAGCCCCAGCATTTT	CASSTRFDSNQPQHF
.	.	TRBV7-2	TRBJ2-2	TGTGCCAGCAGCTTAAGAACCGCCGGGGAGCTGTTTTTT	CASSLRTAGELFF
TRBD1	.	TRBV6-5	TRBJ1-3	TGTGCCAGCAGTTATTTGACAGGGCTCGGAAACACCATATATTTT	CASSYLTGLGNTIYF
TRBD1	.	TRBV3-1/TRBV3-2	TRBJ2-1	TGTGCCAGCAGCCAAGATAAGTTAGCAGGGGGGCAGTTCTTC	CASSQDKLAGGQFF
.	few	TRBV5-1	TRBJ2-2	TGCGCCAGCAGCTCCTCCGGACAGACCGGGGAGCTGTTTTTT	CASSSSGQTGELFF
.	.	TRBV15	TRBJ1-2	TGTGCCACCAGCCGAGGCATCAGGGGAACCTATGGCTACACCTTC	CATSRGIRGTYGYTF
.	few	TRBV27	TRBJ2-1	TGTGCCAGCAGCTCCCGACCGACCCCTTACAATGAGCAGTTCTTC	CASSSRPTPYNEQFF
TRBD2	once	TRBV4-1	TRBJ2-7	TGCGCCAGCAGCCAAGATCGGGGGGACTACGAGCAGTACTTC	CASSQDRGDYEQYF
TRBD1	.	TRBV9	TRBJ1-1	TGTGCCAGCAGCCCCCACCCGGACAGGGGTGAAGCTTTCTTT	CASSPHPDRGEAFF
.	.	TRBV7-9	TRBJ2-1	TGTGCCAGCAGCTCGCTCGACAGGTCCCACACCTACAATGAGCAGTTCTTC	CASSSLDRSHTYNEQFF
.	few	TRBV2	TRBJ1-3	TGTGCCAGCAGCGTAGAAAACTCTGGAAACACCATATATTTT	CASSVENSGNTIYF
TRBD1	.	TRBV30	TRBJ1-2	TGTGCCTGGACCCGGGACAGGGGGTGGGATGGCTACACCTTC	CAWTRDRGWDGYTF
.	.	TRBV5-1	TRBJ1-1	TGCGCCAGCAGCTTGGTACCGGGACTTGTGAACACTGAAGCTTTCTTT	CASSLVPGLVNTEAFF
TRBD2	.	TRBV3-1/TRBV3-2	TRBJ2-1	TGTGCCAGCAGCCCAGAACCACTAGCGGGAGTCCGCAATGAGCAGTTCTTC	CASSPEPLAGVRNEQFF
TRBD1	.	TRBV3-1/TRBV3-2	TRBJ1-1	TGTGCCAGCAGCCAACCTGGACAGGGAACTGAAGCTTTCTTT	CASSQPGQGTEAFF
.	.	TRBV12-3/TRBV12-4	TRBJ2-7	TGTGCCAGCAGTCCTACAGGGTTCTACGAGCAGTACTTC	CASSPTGFYEQYF
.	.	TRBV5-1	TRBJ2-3	TGCGCCAGCAGCTTGAGCTGGGATGATACGCAGTATTTT	CASSLSWDDTQYF
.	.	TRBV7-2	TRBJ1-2	TGTGCCAGCAGCTTAACAGTGAGCTATGGCTACACCTTC	CASSLTVSYGYTF
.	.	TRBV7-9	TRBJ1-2	TGTGCCAGCAGCTTAGGAAGCCTGACAGGTCGGGCCGTCTATGGCTACACCTTC	CASSLGSLTGRAVYGYTF